The 3 T cell receptor beta chains presented below share a single source sample, sequenced in a study of PD-1 blockade in classical Hodgkin lymphoma. Data came from immunoSEQ multiplex PCR; TCRdb stores just in-frame clones and leaves some out. The sample has about 94,000 clones; roughly 89% are singletons. Each and every patient relapsed after autologous stem cell transplantation, and patients got differing brentuximab vedotin exposure. The source material was peripheral blood mononuclear cells (PBMCs), sampled before the second cycle of nivolumab. The receptors were sampled from a human donor with classical Hodgkin lymphoma.

This clone was counted between two and nine times. V is TRBV28 and J is TRBJ1-3, with D unresolved. CDR1 MDHEN and CDR2 SYDVKM come from the germline V gene. V lost 6 bases and J 4 bases, leaving 7 bases between the germline ends. The CDR3 is 12 residues long. The chain's CDR3 is CASRADGNTIYF. Here the CDR3 DNA reads TGTGCCAGCAGGGCAGACGGAAACACCATATATTTT.

This rearrangement joins TRBV7-2 to TRBJ2-7; D gene uncertain. CDR3 size: 14 residues. Germline V gene lookup returns CDR1 SGHTA and CDR2 FQGNSA. Trimming removed 3 bases from V and 3 bases from J, with 12 bases in between. The CDR3, as DNA: TGTGCCAGCAGCTTCGGCCAGTTATTCTACGAGCAGTACTTC. It codes for CASSFGQLFYEQYF.

The chain links TRBV5-1 to TRBJ2-1; D is perhaps TRBD2 (6 bases). The CDR3 contains 15 residues. V was pared by 1 base and J by 5 bases, with 13 bases between. Germline V gene sequence: CDR1 SGHRS, CDR2 YFSETQ. For the CDR3, the DNA is TGCGCCAGCAGCTTGTGGGCGGGACCAAACAATGAGCAGTTCTTC. Its protein product is CASSLWAGPNNEQFF.